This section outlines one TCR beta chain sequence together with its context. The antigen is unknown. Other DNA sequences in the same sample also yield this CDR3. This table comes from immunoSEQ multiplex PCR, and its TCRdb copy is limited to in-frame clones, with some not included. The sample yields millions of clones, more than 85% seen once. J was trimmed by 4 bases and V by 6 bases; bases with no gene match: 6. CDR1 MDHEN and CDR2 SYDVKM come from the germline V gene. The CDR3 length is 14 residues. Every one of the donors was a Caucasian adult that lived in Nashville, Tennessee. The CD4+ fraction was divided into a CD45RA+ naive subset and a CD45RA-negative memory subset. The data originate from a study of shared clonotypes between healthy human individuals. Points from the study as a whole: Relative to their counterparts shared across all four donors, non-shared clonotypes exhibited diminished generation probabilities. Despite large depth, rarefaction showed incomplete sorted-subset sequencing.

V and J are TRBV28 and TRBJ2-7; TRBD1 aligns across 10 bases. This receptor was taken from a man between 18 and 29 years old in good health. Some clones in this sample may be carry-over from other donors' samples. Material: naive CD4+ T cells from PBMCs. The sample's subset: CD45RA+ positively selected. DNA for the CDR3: TGTGCCAGCAGGAGGACAGGGGGTTTTTACGAGCAGTACTTC. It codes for CASRRTGGFYEQYF. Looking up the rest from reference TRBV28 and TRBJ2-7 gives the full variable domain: DVKVTQSSRYLVKRTGEKVFLECVQDMDHENMFWYRQDPGLGLRLIYFSYDVKMKEKGDIPEGYSVSREKKERFSLILESASTNQTSMYLCASRRTGGFYEQYFGPGTRLTVT.